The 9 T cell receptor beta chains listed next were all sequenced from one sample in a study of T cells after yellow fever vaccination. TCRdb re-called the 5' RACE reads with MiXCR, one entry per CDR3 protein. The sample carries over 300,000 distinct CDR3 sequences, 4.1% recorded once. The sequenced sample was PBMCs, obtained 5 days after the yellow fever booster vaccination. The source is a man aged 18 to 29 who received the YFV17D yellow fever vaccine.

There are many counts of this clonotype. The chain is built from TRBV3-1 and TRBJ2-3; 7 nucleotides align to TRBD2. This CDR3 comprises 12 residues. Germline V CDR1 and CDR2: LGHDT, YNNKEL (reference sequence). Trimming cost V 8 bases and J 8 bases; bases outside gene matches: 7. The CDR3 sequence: CASGLGSGTQYF. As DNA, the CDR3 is TGTGCCAGCGGACTAGGATCGGGTACGCAGTATTTT.

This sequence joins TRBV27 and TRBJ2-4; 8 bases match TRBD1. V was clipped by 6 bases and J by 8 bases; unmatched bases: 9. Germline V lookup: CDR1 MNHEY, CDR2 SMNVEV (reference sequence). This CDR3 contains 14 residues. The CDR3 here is CASRSPDRVDIQYF. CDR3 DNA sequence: TGTGCCAGCAGATCTCCGGACAGGGTGGACATTCAGTACTTC.

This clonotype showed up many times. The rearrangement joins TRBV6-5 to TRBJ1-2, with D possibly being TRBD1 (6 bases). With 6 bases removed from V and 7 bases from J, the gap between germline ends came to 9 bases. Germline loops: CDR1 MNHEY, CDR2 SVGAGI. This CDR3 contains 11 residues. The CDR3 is CASSPGAGYTF. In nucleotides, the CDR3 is TGTGCCAGCAGCCCGGGGGCTGGCTACACCTTC.

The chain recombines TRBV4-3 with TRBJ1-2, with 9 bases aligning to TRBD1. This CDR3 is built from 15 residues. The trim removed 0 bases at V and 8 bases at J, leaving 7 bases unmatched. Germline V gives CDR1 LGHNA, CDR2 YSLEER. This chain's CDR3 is CASSQENRGLFGYTF. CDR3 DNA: TGCGCCAGCAGCCAAGAAAACAGGGGGCTTTTCGGCTACACCTTC.

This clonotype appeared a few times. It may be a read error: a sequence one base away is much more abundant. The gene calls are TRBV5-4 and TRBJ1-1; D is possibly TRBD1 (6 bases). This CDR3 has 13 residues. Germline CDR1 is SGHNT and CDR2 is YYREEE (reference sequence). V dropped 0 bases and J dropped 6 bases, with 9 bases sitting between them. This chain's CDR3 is CASSLDRVAEAFF. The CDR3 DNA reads TGTGCCAGCAGCTTGGACAGGGTCGCTGAAGCTTTCTTT. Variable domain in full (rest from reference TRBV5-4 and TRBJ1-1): ETGVTQSPTHLIKTRGQQVTLRCSSQSGHNTVSWYQQALGQGPQFIFQYYREEENGRGNFPPRFSGLQFPNYSSELNVNALELDDSALYLCASSLDRVAEAFFGQGTRLTVV.

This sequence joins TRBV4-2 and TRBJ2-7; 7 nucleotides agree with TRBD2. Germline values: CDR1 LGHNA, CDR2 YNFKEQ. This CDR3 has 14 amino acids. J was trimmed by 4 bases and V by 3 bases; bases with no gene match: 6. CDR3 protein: CASSHAGVTYEQYF. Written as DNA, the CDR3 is TGTGCCAGCAGCCACGCGGGGGTGACTTACGAGCAGTACTTC.

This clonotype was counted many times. The DNA for the CDR3 is TGCAGTGCCAGAACTGGGGATCAGCCCCAGCATTTT. As protein: CSARTGDQPQHF. The chain uses TRBV20-1 and TRBJ1-5, with D unclear. Trimming removed 6 bases at V and 5 bases at J, with 11 bases between. CDR3 length equals 12 residues. Germline lookup yields CDR1 DFQATT and CDR2 SNEGSKA (reference sequence).

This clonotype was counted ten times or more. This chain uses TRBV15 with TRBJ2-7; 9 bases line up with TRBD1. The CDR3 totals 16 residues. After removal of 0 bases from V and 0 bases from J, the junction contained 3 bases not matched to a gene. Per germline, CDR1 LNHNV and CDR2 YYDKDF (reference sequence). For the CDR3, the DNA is TGTGCCACCAGCAGAGAGCCGGGACAGGGCTCCTACGAGCAGTACGTC. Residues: CATSREPGQGSYEQYV.

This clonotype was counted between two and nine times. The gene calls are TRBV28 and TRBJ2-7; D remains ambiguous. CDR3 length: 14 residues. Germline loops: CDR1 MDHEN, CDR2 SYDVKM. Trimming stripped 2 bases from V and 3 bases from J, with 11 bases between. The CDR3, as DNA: TGTGCCAGCAGTTTAGCGGACCTTCTCTACGAGCAGTACTTC. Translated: CASSLADLLYEQYF.